These 32 T cell receptor beta chains share one sample of origin, sequenced in a study of cytomegalovirus exposure and HLA in healthy donors. The PCR contained 60 Vbeta and 13 Jbeta primers. Only in-frame clones appear in the TCRdb table, and some are missing; sequencing was by immunoSEQ multiplex PCR. Of about 120,000 clones listed, 75% are singletons. Specimen: PBMCs. All receptors come from a woman between 40 and 50 years old in good health and CMV-seropositive.

The rearrangement links TRBV7-8 to TRBJ2-3; no definite D call. V was trimmed by 5 bases and J by 2 bases, leaving 14 bases between them. CDR1 is SGHVS and CDR2 is FQNEAQ in the germline V gene. The CDR3 is made up of 15 amino acids. The CDR3 sequence: CASSPYPADTDTQYF. The CDR3 coding sequence is TGTGCCAGCAGCCCCTATCCTGCGGACACAGATACGCAGTATTTT. The full variable domain, its missing parts supplied by reference TRBV7-8 and TRBJ2-3, is GAGVSQSPRYKVAKRGQDVALRCDPISGHVSLFWYQQALGQGPEFLTYFQNEAQLDKSGLPSDRFFAERPEGSVSTLKIQRTQQEDSAVYLCASSPYPADTDTQYFGPGTRLTVL.

This clone was picked up one time. The chain recombines TRBV5-4 with TRBJ1-1; 8 nucleotides line up with TRBD1. Germline values: CDR1 SGHNT, CDR2 YYREEE (reference sequence). Trimming cost V 4 bases and J 0 bases; bases outside gene matches: 11. The CDR3 runs 17 residues. The CDR3 DNA reads TGTGCCAGCAGCCCAGCAGGACAGGGAGTCATGAACACTGAAGCTTTCTTT. Amino acid sequence: CASSPAGQGVMNTEAFF.

This clone was seen a single time. CDR3 residues: CASSATPLRTGYNSPLHF. The CDR3 nucleotides are TGTGCCAGCAGTGCAACACCCCTTCGGACAGGATATAATTCACCCCTCCACTTT. The chain recombines TRBV6-1 with TRBJ1-6; the match to TRBD1 covers 7 bases. Germline-derived CDR1 and CDR2 are MNHNS and SASEGT. Trimming at V came to 4 bases and at J to 4 bases, leaving 13 bases not matched to a gene. The CDR3 is 18 residues long.

The V and J genes are TRBV27 and TRBJ1-1; no clear D. Per the germline V gene, CDR1 is MNHEY and CDR2 is SMNVEV (reference sequence). Trimming cost V 8 bases and J 4 bases, with 17 bases left between them. The CDR3 is 14 residues long. CDR3 in amino acids: CASGEAFYFTEAFF. The DNA for the CDR3 is TGTGCCAGCGGCGAGGCTTTTTACTTCACTGAAGCTTTCTTT.

This clone was counted at least ten times. Additional DNA sequences in this sample encode the identical CDR3. The CDR3 coding sequence is TGTGCCAGCAGTGAAGCAGGATCAGGAGAAAAACTGTTTTTT. Its translation: CASSEAGSGEKLFF. This chain links TRBV25-1 with TRBJ1-4, with D unresolved. The CDR3 has 14 amino acids. The germline V and J ends were trimmed by 2 bases and 8 bases, with 12 bases remaining between them. Germline lookup yields CDR1 MGHDK and CDR2 SYGVNS.

The chain links TRBV6-5 to TRBJ2-5; TRBD1 aligns across 7 bases. TRBJ2-7 explains the end of the DNA better; the J call may be wrong. The CDR3 length is 15 residues. Germline CDR1 reads MNHEY; CDR2 reads SVGAGI. DNA for the CDR3: TGTGCCAGCAGTAAACAACTCCGGGACAGCTACGAGCAGTACTTC. Translating gives CASSKQLRDSYEQYF.

As DNA, the CDR3 is TGTGCCAGCAGTTACCGGGAAGGGTCCTACGAGCAGTACTTC. Its protein is CASSYREGSYEQYF. The chain has TRBV6-5 and TRBJ2-7; tentative D call: TRBD2 (5 bases). The germline V and J ends were trimmed by 2 bases and 1 base, with 9 bases remaining between them. This CDR3 comprises 14 residues. Germline lookup yields CDR1 MNHEY and CDR2 SVGAGI.

The V gene is TRBV11-2, the J gene TRBJ2-1, with 7 bases matching TRBD1. This CDR3 region has 14 residues. V trimming: 1 base; J trimming: 8 bases; junction bases outside the gene matches: 5. Germline values: CDR1 SGHAT, CDR2 FQNNGV. The CDR3 nucleotides read TGTGCCAGCAGCTTAGGGACAGGTGGATATGAGCAGTTCTTC. It codes for CASSLGTGGYEQFF.

The V call is TRBV11-3, the J call TRBJ1-1, with D possibly being TRBD1 (5 bases). Germline assignment: CDR1 SGHNT and CDR2 YENEEA. This CDR3 is 14 amino acids long. The V and J ends lost 2 bases and 3 bases respectively, with 10 bases between them. The CDR3 sequence is CASSLRGGDTEAFF. The CDR3 bases are TGTGCCAGCAGCTTACGGGGAGGGGACACTGAAGCTTTCTTT.

DNA of the CDR3: TGTGCCAGCTCACCAGGACTAGCGGGAGGGCCAGCCGGGGAGCTGTTTTTT. It codes for CASSPGLAGGPAGELFF. V is TRBV18 and J is TRBJ2-2; 15 bases line up with TRBD2. The germline CDR1 and CDR2 sequences are KGHSH and LQKENI. The CDR3 has 17 residues. The V gene end was trimmed by 2 bases and the J gene end by 6 bases; junction bases not matched to a gene: 4.

This sequence joins TRBV5-5 and TRBJ1-1; D gene ambiguous. Trimming removed 0 bases from V and 3 bases from J, with 9 bases in between. The length of the CDR3 is 14 residues. Germline CDR1 is SGHKS and CDR2 is YYEKEE (reference sequence). Here the CDR3 reads CASSLAALDTEAFF. CDR3 in DNA: TGTGCCAGCAGCTTGGCTGCACTGGACACTGAAGCTTTCTTT. The whole variable domain, filled in from reference TRBV5-5 and TRBJ1-1, reads DAGVTQSPTHLIKTRGQQVTLRCSPISGHKSVSWYQQVLGQGPQFIFQYYEKEERGRGNFPDRFSARQFPNYSSELNVNALLLGDSALYLCASSLAALDTEAFFGQGTRLTVV.

V gene TRBV11-1 combines with J gene TRBJ2-5; possibly TRBD2 for D (6 bases). V lost 8 bases and J 2 bases, leaving 15 bases between the germline ends. The germline CDR1 and CDR2 sequences are SGHAT and FQDESV (reference sequence). The CDR3 covers 14 residues. CDR3 loop: CASRPRDLQETQYF. The DNA of the CDR3 is TGTGCCAGCCGCCCGCGGGACTTACAAGAGACCCAGTACTTC.

There are many counts of this clone. The gene calls are TRBV5-1 and TRBJ2-6; 11 positions agree with TRBD1. The CDR3 is 20 amino acids. V lost 2 bases to trimming and J lost 1 base; unmatched junction nucleotides: 11. The V gene's germline CDR1 is SGHRS and CDR2 YFSETQ. The CDR3 bases are TGCGCCAGCAGCTTAGTATTCGGACAGGGGGCCGGGTCTGGGGCCAACGTCCTGACTTTC. Translated, it gives CASSLVFGQGAGSGANVLTF. Full variable domain (missing parts from reference TRBV5-1 and TRBJ2-6): KAGVTQTPRYLIKTRGQQVTLSCSPISGHRSVSWYQQTPGQGLQFLFEYFSETQRNKGNFPGRFSGRQFSNSRSEMNVSTLELGDSALYLCASSLVFGQGAGSGANVLTFGAGSRLTVL.

This chain joins TRBV18 and TRBJ1-5, with TRBD1 matching 9 bases. Looked up from germline, CDR1 is KGHSH and CDR2 is LQKENI. The junction had 4 bases not matched to a gene; V was cut back by 3 bases and J by 4 bases. This CDR3 is built from 15 residues. This CDR3 is CASSPTGQGNQPQHF. The CDR3 nucleotides are TGTGCCAGCTCACCCACGGGACAGGGTAATCAGCCCCAGCATTTT.

J is TRBJ2-7 and V is TRBV5-5; 8 bases fit TRBD1. CDR3 length: 14 amino acids. Looked up from germline, CDR1 is SGHKS and CDR2 is YYEKEE (reference sequence). The V and J ends lost 4 bases and 4 bases, in that order; junction bases with no gene match: 7. CDR3 sequence: CASSQDRVYYEQYF. DNA of the CDR3: TGTGCCAGCAGCCAGGACAGGGTTTATTACGAGCAGTACTTC.

The rearrangement uses TRBV5-6 and TRBJ2-2; 12 bases map to TRBD2. Germline CDR1 reads SGHDT; CDR2 reads YYEEEE. This CDR3 is 18 amino acids long. The trim removed 1 base at V and 0 bases at J, leaving 4 bases unmatched. CDR3 DNA sequence: TGTGCCAGCAGCTTGCCAGGACTAGCGGGATCGAACACCGGGGAGCTGTTTTTT. It yields the protein CASSLPGLAGSNTGELFF.

This clone was seen more than once but under ten times. The V gene is TRBV10-2, the J gene TRBJ2-3; 7 bases map to TRBD2. Germline trimming cut 8 bases from V and 3 bases from J; bases unmatched to any gene: 8. Looked up from germline, CDR1 is WSHSY and CDR2 is SAAADI. The CDR3 is 14 residues long. CDR3 loop: CASEGGKLTDTQYF. The CDR3 DNA reads as TGCGCCAGCGAGGGAGGGAAATTGACAGATACGCAGTATTTT.

The rearrangement links TRBV30 to TRBJ1-2; D unclear. The CDR3 consists of 13 residues. CDR1 and CDR2 (germline): GTSNPN, SVGIG (reference sequence). V lost 1 base and J 0 bases, leaving 6 bases between the germline ends. DNA of the CDR3: TGTGCCTGGAGTGGAGGGACTAACTATGGCTACACCTTC. Translating gives CAWSGGTNYGYTF.

J is TRBJ2-2 and V is TRBV4-2, with TRBD2 identical over 16 bases. J lost 6 bases, V lost 4 bases, and 5 bases had no gene match. Per the germline V gene, CDR1 is LGHNA and CDR2 is YNFKEQ. The CDR3 totals 17 residues. The CDR3 nucleotides read TGTGCCAGCAGCCCCCCCGGGACTAGCGGGAGGGCCGGGGAGCTGTTTTTT. As protein: CASSPPGTSGRAGELFF.

The V and J genes are TRBV5-5 and TRBJ2-1; no definite D call. The CDR3 spans 11 residues. The germline gives CDR1 SGHKS, CDR2 YYEKEE (reference sequence). V gave up 0 bases and J gave up 9 bases, with 4 bases separating them. The CDR3 protein is CASSLASEQFF. In nucleotides, the CDR3 is TGTGCCAGCAGCTTGGCTTCTGAGCAGTTCTTC.

This clone was recorded once. The chain links TRBV5-1 to TRBJ2-5; 13 positions match TRBD2. CDR3 length equals 18 residues. The germline gives CDR1 SGHRS, CDR2 YFSETQ. With V trimmed by 2 bases and J by 5 bases, 12 bases remained unmatched. The CDR3 bases are TGCGCCAGCAGCTTTCCCCATACTAGCGGGAGGGCCGGGGAGACCCAGTACTTC. This codes for CASSFPHTSGRAGETQYF.

The chain carries TRBV11-2 and TRBJ2-5; 14 bases agree with TRBD2. V trimming: 3 bases; J trimming: 5 bases; junction bases outside the gene matches: 8. This CDR3 has 17 amino acids. Germline assignment: CDR1 SGHAT and CDR2 FQNNGV. CDR3: CASSLKGLAGVGETQYF. As DNA, the CDR3 is TGTGCCAGCAGCTTGAAGGGACTAGCGGGAGTAGGGGAGACCCAGTACTTC.

The CDR3 loop reads CASRGDSSYEQYF. CDR3 coding DNA: TGTGCCAGCAGGGGGGACAGTTCCTACGAGCAGTACTTC. The genes are TRBV7-3 and TRBJ2-7; TRBD1 aligns across 7 bases. The CDR3 contains 13 residues. Trimming took 6 bases from V and 1 from J; bases not matched to a gene: 3. From germline, CDR1 is SGHTA and CDR2 FQGTGA.

In its sample, this clone was seen once. The chain recombines TRBV2 with TRBJ1-1; a weak D match, TRBD1 (5 bases). V was clipped by 5 bases and J by 2 bases, with 15 bases between them. Germline V gives CDR1 SNHLY, CDR2 FYNNEI. The CDR3 has 15 residues. The CDR3 reads CASSLGLNRNTEAFF. DNA of the CDR3: TGTGCCAGCAGTCTGGGACTGAACAGAAACACTGAAGCTTTCTTT.

The J gene is TRBJ2-7, the V gene TRBV5-4, with D possibly TRBD1 on 6 matching bases. Trimming took 2 bases from V and 2 from J, leaving 11 bases between them. CDR3 length: 14 amino acids. The germline V gene encodes CDR1 SGHNT and CDR2 YYREEE (reference sequence). The CDR3 reads CASSFQTGPYEQYF. In nucleotides, the CDR3 is TGTGCCAGCAGCTTTCAGACAGGCCCCTACGAGCAGTACTTC.

V is TRBV6-5 and J is TRBJ1-5; the D gene is possibly TRBD1 (5 bases). Trimming cost V 2 bases and J 5 bases, with 7 bases left between them. Germline V gives CDR1 MNHEY, CDR2 SVGAGI. CDR3 length: 13 amino acids. The CDR3 nucleotides read TGTGCCAGCAGTTACGACAGAGATCAGCCCCAGCATTTT. Amino acid sequence: CASSYDRDQPQHF.

The gene calls are TRBV30 and TRBJ1-3; D gene unclear. CDR1 and CDR2 (germline): GTSNPN, SVGIG (reference sequence). The ends were cut back, 4 bases at V and 0 bases at J, with 7 bases in the middle. The CDR3 totals 13 residues. DNA for the CDR3: TGTGCCTGGAAGAGGATCTCTGGAAACACCATATATTTT. It encodes CAWKRISGNTIYF.

The sample holds a few counts of this clone. This chain connects TRBV28 to TRBJ2-2; D is unresolved. The germline CDR1 and CDR2 sequences are MDHEN and SYDVKM. The CDR3 is made up of 15 amino acids. V gave up 5 bases and J gave up 3 bases, with 13 bases separating them. CDR3 sequence reads: CASSEGIRDTGELFF. The DNA of the CDR3 is TGTGCCAGCAGTGAAGGAATTCGGGACACCGGGGAGCTGTTTTTT.

The rearrangement uses TRBV25-1 and TRBJ1-1, with 7 nucleotides matching TRBD1. This CDR3 is 13 amino acids long. J gave up 5 bases and V 4 bases, and 4 bases lay outside the gene matches. Germline V CDR1 and CDR2: MGHDK, SYGVNS. As DNA, the CDR3 is TGTGCCAGCAGTGTTGGGACAGCTACTGAAGCTTTCTTT. The encoded protein is CASSVGTATEAFF.

The table lists this clone with a few counts. This rearrangement joins TRBV5-4 to TRBJ1-1; TRBD1 aligns across 7 bases. CDR3 length: 15 residues. J gave up 1 base and V 4 bases, and 7 bases lay outside the gene matches. Germline V CDR1 and CDR2: SGHNT, YYREEE (reference sequence). CDR3 in DNA: TGTGCCAGCAGCCCTCCGGGACAGCGGAACACTGAAGCTTTCTTT. As protein: CASSPPGQRNTEAFF. Using reference TRBV5-4 and TRBJ1-1 for the parts outside the CDR3, the full variable domain is ETGVTQSPTHLIKTRGQQVTLRCSSQSGHNTVSWYQQALGQGPQFIFQYYREEENGRGNFPPRFSGLQFPNYSSELNVNALELDDSALYLCASSPPGQRNTEAFFGQGTRLTVV.

J is TRBJ2-5 and V is TRBV7-6; 15 nucleotides align to TRBD2. The V gene end was trimmed by 5 bases and the J gene end by 3 bases; junction bases not matched to a gene: 10. CDR1 and CDR2 (germline): SGHVS, FNYEAQ. The CDR3 sequence is 18 residues long. The CDR3 DNA reads as TGTGCCAGCAGCCCCAGGACTAGCGGGAGGGTAGGAGAAGAGACCCAGTACTTC. It translates to CASSPRTSGRVGEETQYF.

The sample holds one count of this clone. This chain connects TRBV11-2 to TRBJ2-7, with 8 bases that match TRBD1. CDR3 length: 15 amino acids. J lost 5 bases, V lost 5 bases, and 11 bases had no gene match. Germline assignment: CDR1 SGHAT and CDR2 FQNNGV. CDR3 amino acids: CASSRPGTGEHEQYF. CDR3 in DNA: TGTGCCAGCAGCCGTCCTGGGACAGGAGAGCACGAGCAGTACTTC.